Below, 17 T cell receptor beta chains from the same sample are listed, as sequenced in a study of blood T cell repertoires in COVID-19. Produced via immunoSEQ multiplex PCR; TCRdb's table is partial and in-frame only. The sample lists fewer than 350,000 clones, 88% occurring once. Sequences were obtained from PBMCs or T cells enriched from blood (not recorded which). The receptors were gathered from a woman aged 30 to 39 who had been exposed to COVID-19.

This clone was observed a few times. DNA for the CDR3: TGCGCCAGCAGCCATGGAGGTAACACTGAAGCTTTCTTT. It specifies CASSHGGNTEAFF. V gene TRBV4-1 combines with J gene TRBJ1-1; D is unclear. The CDR3 has 13 amino acids. V was trimmed by 3 bases and J by 2 bases, leaving 7 bases between them. Germline CDR1 MGHRA, CDR2 YSYEKL.

This clone was seen a single time. The chain recombines TRBV7-6 with TRBJ2-3; 12 bases are a match to TRBD2. The V gene end was trimmed by 4 bases and the J gene end by 1 base; junction bases not matched to a gene: 3. This CDR3 has 16 residues. Looked up from germline, CDR1 is SGHVS and CDR2 is FNYEAQ. The CDR3 DNA reads TGTGCCAGCAGCTCCGGACTAGCGGGACGCACAGATACGCAGTATTTT. Protein: CASSSGLAGRTDTQYF.

The chain carries TRBV6-5 and TRBJ1-5; D is ambiguous. V shed 8 bases and J shed 5 bases, with 10 bases lying between them. This CDR3 region has 12 residues. Germline loops: CDR1 MNHEY, CDR2 SVGAGI. The CDR3 DNA is TGTGCCAGCTCACGGTTCGATCAGCCCCAGCATTTT. This translates into CASSRFDQPQHF.

The chain combines TRBV9 with TRBJ1-4; 8 positions agree with TRBD1. V lost 2 bases to trimming and J lost 4 bases; unmatched junction nucleotides: 4. This CDR3 contains 15 residues. Germline loops: CDR1 SGDLS, CDR2 YYNGEE. The DNA of the CDR3 is TGTGCCAGCAGCGTCAGGGGGCGCGTTAATGAAAAACTGTTTTTT. It specifies CASSVRGRVNEKLFF.

The rearrangement joins TRBV2 to TRBJ2-1; the D gene is possibly TRBD1 (6 bases). V lost 1 base to trimming and J lost 2 bases, with 12 bases between them. The CDR3 is made up of 16 amino acids. Germline V gene sequence: CDR1 SNHLY, CDR2 FYNNEI. The CDR3, as DNA: TGTGCCAGCAGTGAAGGGGTGGACAGAGCCTACAATGAGCAGTTCTTC. This sequence encodes CASSEGVDRAYNEQFF.

The chain employs TRBV4-2 and TRBJ2-2; 9 nucleotides match TRBD1. CDR1 LGHNA and CDR2 YNFKEQ come from the germline V gene. The CDR3 consists of 16 residues. Unmatched junction bases numbered 11, after V lost 6 bases and J lost 6 bases. CDR3 protein: CASSTKGGQGAGELFF. The CDR3 DNA reads as TGTGCCAGCAGTACCAAAGGGGGACAGGGAGCCGGGGAGCTGTTTTTT.

The V call is TRBV28, the J call TRBJ1-1, with D tentatively TRBD1 (5 bases). Germline-derived CDR1 and CDR2 are MDHEN and SYDVKM. The CDR3 consists of 15 residues. Between the trimmed V and J ends, which lost 6 bases and 1 base, there was a span of 15 bases. The CDR3 nucleotides are TGTGCCAGCAGCGGGGGGGGGATGTCGAACACTGAAGCTTTCTTT. Translating it yields CASSGGGMSNTEAFF.

This chain links TRBV28 with TRBJ1-1; 8 bases are shared with TRBD1. V shed 3 bases, J shed 6 bases, and the junction held 3 bases outside the gene matches. Germline V lookup: CDR1 MDHEN, CDR2 SYDVKM. The CDR3 covers 13 residues. DNA for the CDR3: TGTGCCAGCAGTTTGGACAGGGTCCCTGAAGCTTTCTTT. It codes for CASSLDRVPEAFF.

This clone was recorded at least ten times. This sequence joins TRBV4-1 and TRBJ1-1; D gene unclear. This CDR3 spans 15 amino acids. V dropped 1 base and J dropped 1 base, with 10 bases sitting between them. Germline V lookup: CDR1 MGHRA, CDR2 YSYEKL. The CDR3 DNA reads TGCGCCAGCAGCCAAGGCTTCGCGGGGAACACTGAAGCTTTCTTT. Translated: CASSQGFAGNTEAFF.

This rearrangement joins TRBV6-5 to TRBJ2-1; a possible D gene is TRBD2 (6 bases). This CDR3 is 12 amino acids long. Germline CDR1 MNHEY, CDR2 SVGAGI. V was clipped by 6 bases and J by 12 bases, with 15 bases between them. CDR3 sequence (DNA): TGTGCCAGCAGAGACCCCGCTAGCGTGCAGTTCTTC. Protein: CASRDPASVQFF.

This chain uses TRBV27 with TRBJ1-2; the match to TRBD1 covers 8 bases. Germline assignment: CDR1 MNHEY and CDR2 SMNVEV (reference sequence). Trimming at V came to 8 bases and at J to 4 bases, leaving 12 bases not matched to a gene. The CDR3 runs 15 residues. In DNA form, the CDR3 reads TGTGCCAGCGGAAACGACAGGGGCCGACTCTATGGCTACACCTTC. Residues: CASGNDRGRLYGYTF.

The V and J genes are TRBV5-4 and TRBJ1-2; 7 bases fit TRBD1. J gave up 5 bases and V 0 bases, and 16 bases lay outside the gene matches. The V gene's germline CDR1 is SGHNT and CDR2 YYREEE (reference sequence). The CDR3 has 18 residues. The CDR3 is CASSLVPLDRELLYGYTF. CDR3 nucleotides: TGTGCCAGCAGCTTGGTCCCCCTCGACAGGGAACTACTTTATGGCTACACCTTC.

This chain connects TRBV10-3 to TRBJ1-1, with D perhaps TRBD1 (5 bases). The ends were cut back, 3 bases at V and 1 base at J, with 15 bases in the middle. Germline-derived CDR1 and CDR2 are ENHRY and SYGVKD. There are 16 residues in the CDR3. The CDR3 nucleotides are TGTGCCATCAGTGATCCCGCGCGGCAGGGGAACACTGAAGCTTTCTTT. Its translation: CAISDPARQGNTEAFF.

The J gene is TRBJ1-6, the V gene TRBV3-1 (or the pseudogene TRBV3-2); 7 bases line up with TRBD1. The CDR3 totals 18 residues. The V segment lost 4 bases and the J segment 0 bases; nucleotides outside the gene matches: 9. CDR1 is LGHDT, CDR2 YNNKEL, per germline (reference sequence). CDR3 DNA sequence: TGTGCCAGCAGCCCCCACCTGACAGGGACCTCCTATAATTCACCCCTCCACTTT. Translation gives CASSPHLTGTSYNSPLHF.

Comment on this clone: A read error may produce the germline difference seen at one junction end. V is TRBV27 and J is TRBJ1-5, with 8 bases matching TRBD1. Looked up from germline, CDR1 is MNHEY and CDR2 is SMNVEV (reference sequence). CDR3 length equals 15 residues. CDR3 residues: CASSRGAGGKQPQHF. DNA for the CDR3: TGTGCCAGCAGCCGAGGGGCAGGGGGCAAGCAGCCCCAGCATTTT.

This chain connects TRBV10-3 to TRBJ1-4, with 7 bases aligning to TRBD1. CDR1 and CDR2 (germline): ENHRY, SYGVKD. The CDR3 has 13 amino acids. After removal of 8 bases from V and 4 bases from J, the junction contained 4 bases not matched to a gene. The CDR3 coding sequence is TGTGCCATCGGGGGGACAGTTAATGAAAAACTGTTTTTT. Amino acid sequence: CAIGGTVNEKLFF.

The chain is built from TRBV7-3 and TRBJ2-1; tentatively, D is TRBD1 (5 bases). Germline lookup yields CDR1 SGHTA and CDR2 FQGTGA. This CDR3 comprises 14 residues. Trimming shortened V by 5 bases and J by 5 bases, and 13 bases separated the two germline ends. CDR3 coding DNA: TGTGCCAGCAGCCGTGGGGCGGCTAACAATGAGCAGTTCTTC. It codes for CASSRGAANNEQFF.